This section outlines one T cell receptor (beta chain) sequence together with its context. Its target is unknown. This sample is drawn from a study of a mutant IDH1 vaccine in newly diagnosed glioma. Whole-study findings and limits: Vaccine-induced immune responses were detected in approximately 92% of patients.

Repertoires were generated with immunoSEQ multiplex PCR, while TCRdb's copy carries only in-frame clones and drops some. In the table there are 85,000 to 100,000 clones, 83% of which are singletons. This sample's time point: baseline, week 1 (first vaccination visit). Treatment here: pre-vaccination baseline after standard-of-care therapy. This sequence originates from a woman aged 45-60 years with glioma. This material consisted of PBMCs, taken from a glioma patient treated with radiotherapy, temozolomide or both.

CDR3 sequence: CASSLSGQGANYGYTF. DNA for the CDR3: TGTGCCAGCAGTTTATCGGGACAGGGGGCTAACTATGGCTACACCTTC. V is TRBV27 and J is TRBJ1-2; 11 positions match TRBD1. The length of the CDR3 is 16 residues. From germline, CDR1 is MNHEY and CDR2 SMNVEV (reference sequence). J gave up 0 bases and V 0 bases, and 0 bases lay outside the gene matches.